Listed below are T cell receptor beta chains from one sample, sequenced in a study of circulating and synovial CD4+ cells in juvenile arthritis. The protocol was immunoSEQ multiplex PCR, while the TCRdb copy is restricted to in-frame clones and leaves out a portion. The sample records about 34,000 clones, less than 97% being singletons. The sequencing input was CD4+ T cells from blood. Every receptor here comes from a human donor with juvenile idiopathic arthritis. Each CDR3 is given with its conserved first and last residue. Fields, in order: D gene, J gene, clone size, V gene, CDR3 protein, CDR3 DNA. D genes are given only for firm matches. Some rows mark clone size as missing; the rest say once, few, many or name a class of expanded clone.

>TRBD1|TRBJ2-3|NA|TRBV7-9
CASSPDRGPDTQYF
TGTGCCAGCAGCCCGGACAGGGGACCAGATACGCAGTATTTT
>TRBD1|TRBJ2-7|NA|TRBV5-1
CASSLASGQGVLYEQYF
TGCGCCAGCAGCTTGGCCTCGGGACAGGGGGTTTTGTACGAGCAGTACTTC
>TRBD2|TRBJ2-3|once|TRBV9
CASGGRTSGHADTQYF
TGTGCCAGCGGAGGGAGGACTAGCGGGCACGCAGATACGCAGTATTTT
>TRBD2|TRBJ2-7|NA|TRBV30
CAWRSPRGAAEQYF
TGTGCCTGGAGGTCCCCGCGGGGGGCCGCCGAGCAGTACTTC
>NA|TRBJ2-3|NA|TRBV7-3
CASSSGRGDTQYF
TGTGCCAGCAGCTCGGGGAGGGGGGATACGCAGTATTTT
>NA|TRBJ2-5|NA|TRBV14
CASSPSTGEVTQYF
TGTGCCAGCAGCCCATCTACAGGAGAGGTGACCCAGTACTTC
>NA|TRBJ2-7|NA|TRBV9
CASSAGHSYEQYF
TGTGCCAGCAGCGCGGGACACTCCTACGAGCAGTACTTC
>NA|TRBJ1-2|NA|TRBV19
CASSPLTDSGYGYTF
TGTGCCAGTAGCCCATTGACAGACTCCGGCTATGGCTACACCTTC
>NA|TRBJ1-1|NA|TRBV6-1
CASSEAGSGNTEAFF
TGTGCCAGCAGTGAAGCTGGCTCGGGGAACACTGAAGCTTTCTTT
>NA|TRBJ2-4|NA|TRBV5-1
CASSLGSTGDIQYF
TGCGCCAGCAGCTTGGGGAGTACGGGGGACATTCAGTACTTC
>TRBD1|TRBJ1-5|NA|TRBV30
CAWSTGGRRPQHF
TGTGCCTGGAGTACAGGGGGGAGAAGGCCCCAGCATTTT
>NA|TRBJ1-2|NA|TRBV7-2
CASSPSEGLYGYTF
TGTGCCAGCAGCCCCTCCGAGGGTCTCTACGGCTACACCTTC
>TRBD1|TRBJ2-3|NA|TRBV5-1
CASSILPGQSTDTQYF
TGCGCCAGCAGCATACTCCCGGGACAGAGCACAGATACGCAGTATTTT
>TRBD1|TRBJ1-5|NA|TRBV2
CASSGTGGNQPQHF
TGTGCCAGCAGTGGGACAGGGGGCAATCAGCCCCAGCATTTT
>TRBD1|TRBJ1-5|NA|TRBV7-2
CASSLAGGQNNQPQHF
TGTGCCAGCAGCTTAGCGGGGGGACAGAACAATCAGCCCCAGCATTTT
>NA|TRBJ1-6|NA|TRBV15
CATSIHRAYNSPLHF
TGTGCCACCAGCATACACAGGGCCTATAATTCACCCCTCCACTTT
>TRBD1|TRBJ1-2|NA|TRBV7-9
CASSPTAGQGNSGYTF
TGTGCCAGCAGCCCTACCGCGGGACAGGGAAATTCGGGCTACACCTTC
>TRBD1|TRBJ1-2|NA|TRBV2
CASPGQGITYGYTF
TGTGCCAGCCCGGGACAGGGTATAACCTATGGCTACACCTTC
>NA|TRBJ2-1|NA|TRBV7-8
CASTRGAWGEQFF
TGTGCCAGCACCCGGGGGGCATGGGGCGAGCAGTTCTTC
>TRBD1|TRBJ1-5|once|TRBV18
CASSEQGVSNQPQHF
TGTGCCAGCTCGGAACAGGGGGTTAGCAATCAGCCCCAGCATTTT
>NA|TRBJ1-3|NA|TRBV5-1
CASSAQGSGNTIYF
TGCGCCAGCAGTGCGCAGGGGTCTGGAAACACCATATATTTT
>TRBD2|TRBJ2-7|NA|TRBV29-1
CSVDVSGRASYEQYF
TGCAGCGTTGATGTTAGCGGGAGGGCCTCCTACGAGCAGTACTTC
>TRBD1|TRBJ1-3|NA|TRBV11-2
CASIPLTGPSGNTIYF
TGTGCCAGCATCCCCCTGACAGGGCCCTCTGGAAACACCATATATTTT
>NA|TRBJ1-5|NA|TRBV2
CASSFSGDNQPQHF
TGTGCCAGCAGTTTCTCAGGGGACAATCAGCCCCAGCATTTT
>NA|TRBJ1-5|NA|TRBV30
CAWSQRDHQPQHF
TGTGCCTGGAGTCAGAGGGATCATCAGCCCCAGCATTTT
>TRBD1|TRBJ1-2|NA|TRBV5-1
CASSSTGTGVTIRTF
TGCGCCAGCAGCTCTACCGGGACAGGGGTCACCATAAGGACCTTC
>TRBD1|TRBJ2-7|NA|TRBV15
CATSRQTGAPYEQYF
TGTGCCACCAGCAGGCAGACAGGGGCCCCCTACGAGCAGTACTTC
>NA|TRBJ2-5|NA|TRBV14
CASSQVVRETQYF
TGTGCCAGCAGCCAAGTCGTTCGGGAGACCCAGTACTTC
>NA|TRBJ1-6|few|TRBV5-6
CASSSISTGKVSPLHF
TGTGCCAGCAGCTCCATTTCCACAGGGAAGGTTTCACCCCTCCACTTT
>TRBD1|TRBJ1-1|NA|TRBV18
CASSPSQGAYINTEAFF
TGTGCCAGCTCACCCTCCCAGGGGGCCTACATCAACACTGAAGCTTTCTTT
>NA|TRBJ1-1|NA|TRBV18
CASSPPPGRALMNTEAFF
TGTGCCAGCTCACCACCGCCAGGGAGGGCTCTTATGAACACTGAAGCTTTCTTT
>NA|TRBJ1-2|NA|TRBV2
CASSPTSYGYTF
TGTGCCAGCAGTCCCACATCTTATGGCTACACCTTC
>NA|TRBJ2-7|NA|TRBV6-5
CASSNVQGHEQYF
TGTGCCAGCAGTAATGTACAGGGACACGAGCAGTACTTC
>TRBD2|TRBJ2-3|once|TRBV2
CASTPLAGGTDTQYF
TGTGCCAGCACCCCCCTAGCGGGGGGCACAGATACGCAGTATTTT
>NA|TRBJ1-4|NA|TRBV28
CASSLFRGASEKLFF
TGTGCCAGCAGTTTATTCCGTGGGGCTAGTGAAAAACTGTTTTTT
>TRBD2|TRBJ2-1|NA|TRBV19
CASKKGLAGGPGHNEQFF
TGTGCCAGTAAAAAGGGACTAGCGGGAGGGCCAGGGCACAATGAGCAGTTCTTC
>NA|TRBJ1-1|once|TRBV5-4
CASSLGGQNTEAFF
TGTGCCAGCAGCTTGGGTGGACAGAACACTGAAGCTTTCTTT
>NA|TRBJ1-5|NA|TRBV19
CASSILRGGQGQPQHF
TGTGCCAGTAGTATTCTCAGGGGCGGTCAGGGTCAGCCCCAGCATTTT
>TRBD1|TRBJ2-7|NA|TRBV30
CAWMGQGNYYEQYF
TGTGCCTGGATGGGACAGGGGAACTACTACGAGCAGTACTTC
>NA|TRBJ2-7|NA|TRBV5-1
CASSLGGSSYEQYF
TGCGCCAGCAGCTTGGGAGGGAGCTCCTACGAGCAGTACTTC